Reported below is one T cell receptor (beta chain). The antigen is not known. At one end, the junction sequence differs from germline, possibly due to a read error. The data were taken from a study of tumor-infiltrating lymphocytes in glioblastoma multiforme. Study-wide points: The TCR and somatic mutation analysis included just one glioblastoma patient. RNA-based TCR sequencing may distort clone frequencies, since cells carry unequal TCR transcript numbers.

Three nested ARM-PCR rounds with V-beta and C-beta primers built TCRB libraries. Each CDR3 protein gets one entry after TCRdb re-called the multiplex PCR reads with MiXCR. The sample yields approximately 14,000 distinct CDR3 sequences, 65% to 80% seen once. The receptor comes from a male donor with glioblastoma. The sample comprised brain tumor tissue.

CDR3 DNA sequence: TGTGCCAGCAGCCTCCTACAGGGCCATAATGAAAAACTGATTTTT. It is translated as CASSLLQGHNEKLIF. J is TRBJ1-4 and V is TRBV11-2; possibly TRBD1 for D (6 bases). The CDR3 extends over 15 amino acids. Germline V lookup: CDR1 SGHAT, CDR2 FQNNGV.